Below, 4 T cell receptor beta chains from the same sample are listed, as sequenced in a study of type 1 regulatory T cells. In TCRdb, the reads were re-called with MiXCR into one record per CDR3 protein. The repertoire has some 25,000 distinct CDR3 sequences, 55% to 75% of them found once; the top ten carry 13% to 15%. No antigen has been assigned to these receptors. The sample consisted of cultured T cells, either the whole culture or a sorted T cell fraction (not recorded which). Subset here: Tr1-enriched cell product generated in vitro against host alloantigens. These receptor sequences come from a human donor in good health.

The V gene is TRBV20-1, the J gene TRBJ1-2; D call uncertain. V lost 0 bases and J 8 bases, leaving 19 bases between the germline ends. This CDR3 spans 15 amino acids. Germline CDR1 DFQATT, CDR2 SNEGSKA (reference sequence). In DNA, the CDR3 is TGCAGTGCTAGAGATTTTGAAGGCCCTGTGAGGGGCTACACCTTC. Protein product: CSARDFEGPVRGYTF.

The chain links TRBV19 to TRBJ1-5; TRBD1 is a possible D gene (5 bases). Deletions cut 5 bases from V and 3 bases from J, with 11 bases between. This CDR3 is built from 14 residues. From germline, CDR1 is LNHDA and CDR2 SQIVND (reference sequence). DNA for the CDR3: TGTGCCAGTAGTGAACAGGCGTCCAATCAGCCCCAGCATTTT. Encoded protein: CASSEQASNQPQHF.

The genes are TRBV4-1 and TRBJ1-4; no firm D call. Trimming stripped 0 bases from V and 0 bases from J, with 11 bases between. There are 17 residues in the CDR3. Germline loops: CDR1 MGHRA, CDR2 YSYEKL. The CDR3 DNA reads TGCGCCAGCAGCCAAGAAGACCGGATTGCAACTAATGAAAAACTGTTTTTT. Its protein product is CASSQEDRIATNEKLFF.

This clonotype has just a few counts. V and J are TRBV20-1 and TRBJ1-5; 7 nucleotides agree with TRBD1. The CDR3 is 15 amino acids. Germline V gene sequence: CDR1 DFQATT, CDR2 SNEGSKA (reference sequence). The V gene end was trimmed by 6 bases and the J gene end by 6 bases; junction bases not matched to a gene: 14. The CDR3 protein is CSAGPGQLTGQPQHF. DNA of the CDR3: TGCAGTGCCGGACCGGGACAGCTGACCGGTCAGCCCCAGCATTTT.